This T cell receptor (beta chain) emerged from a study of human T cells and chemical hapten exposure. CDR3 length: 15 residues. The germline gives CDR1 SGHDN, CDR2 FVKESK. The trim removed 0 bases at V and 7 bases at J, leaving 6 bases unmatched. Using its own MiXCR run on the RACE reads, TCRdb lists one record per CDR3 protein. In the table there are 65,000 to 80,000 distinct CDR3 sequences, over 8.5% of which are singletons. Documented time point: healthy volunteer bleed at 6 weeks. RNA extraction used unfractionated whole blood as the source of total RNA. The sample holds a few counts of this clonotype.

V and J are TRBV14 and TRBJ2-1; 7 bases fit TRBD2. Sample: whole blood. This receptor was identified in a male donor in good health. Some clones in this sample may be carry-over from other donors' samples. The CDR3 sequence is CASSQDLGGWNEQFF. CDR3 DNA sequence: TGTGCCAGCAGCCAAGATCTCGGGGGGTGGAATGAGCAGTTCTTC.